The rows below give T cell receptor beta chains drawn from one sample of a study of cytomegalovirus exposure and HLA in healthy donors. Some clones are missing from TCRdb's copy, which holds only in-frame ones; the method was immunoSEQ multiplex PCR. Of more than 80,000 clones in the sample, 65% to 85% were seen once. Sequencing used PBMCs. These receptors were taken from a female donor in good health and CMV-seropositive. CDR3s include the opening cysteine and the closing phenylalanine or tryptophan. D genes are given only for firm matches. Not all rows give a size; the values are once, few, many and, for expanded clones, a class.

abundance	v_gene	d_gene	j_gene	CDR3aa	CDR3nt
-	TRBV18	-	TRBJ1-2	CASSPSGLNYGYTF	TGTGCCAGCTCACCATCCGGACTTAACTATGGCTACACCTTC
-	TRBV7-9	TRBD1	TRBJ1-2	CASRPGGLDYGYTF	TGTGCCAGCAGGCCAGGGGGGCTGGACTATGGCTACACCTTC
-	TRBV29-1	TRBD1	TRBJ2-1	CSVPGQGDYNEQFF	TGCAGCGTCCCGGGACAGGGGGATTACAATGAGCAGTTCTTC
once	TRBV9	-	TRBJ1-4	CASSVGVTGEKLFF	TGTGCCAGCAGCGTAGGGGTGACAGGCGAAAAACTGTTTTTT
-	TRBV29-1	-	TRBJ1-5	CSVALGKGLNQPQHF	TGCAGCGTTGCCCTCGGTAAGGGGCTCAATCAGCCCCAGCATTTT
-	TRBV11-2	-	TRBJ2-7	CASSLSPHEQYF	TGTGCCAGCAGCTTATCTCCCCACGAGCAGTACTTC
-	TRBV4-3	TRBD1	TRBJ2-7	CASSQDWDRGYEQYF	TGCGCCAGCAGCCAAGATTGGGACAGGGGATACGAGCAGTACTTC
-	TRBV15	-	TRBJ1-2	CATSRDMAGGYTF	TGTGCCACCAGCAGAGATATGGCAGGGGGCTACACCTTC
-	TRBV5-6	-	TRBJ1-4	CASSSLDSPAGEKLFF	TGTGCCAGCAGTTCCCTGGACTCGCCCGCGGGTGAAAAACTGTTTTTT
once	TRBV28	-	TRBJ2-1	CASSPPPTWSTYNEQFF	TGTGCCAGCAGCCCCCCCCCGACATGGTCCACCTACAATGAGCAGTTCTTC
few	TRBV7-2	TRBD1	TRBJ2-7	CASSWKGAIGYEQYF	TGTGCCAGCAGCTGGAAGGGGGCGATAGGCTACGAGCAGTACTTC
few	TRBV2	-	TRBJ1-6	CASSEHLPNSPLHF	TGTGCCAGCAGTGAACACCTACCTAATTCACCCCTCCACTTT
-	TRBV6-1	TRBD1	TRBJ2-7	CASMTGTGTYEQYF	TGTGCCAGCATGACTGGGACAGGAACCTACGAGCAGTACTTC
-	TRBV7-3	-	TRBJ1-1	CASSLFGNQGEAFF	TGTGCCAGCAGCTTATTTGGAAACCAGGGTGAAGCTTTCTTT
once	TRBV5-1	-	TRBJ1-2	CASSLRGVDGYTF	TGCGCCAGCAGCTTGCGGGGGGTTGATGGCTACACCTTC
once	TRBV19	-	TRBJ2-5	CASSIFLGETQYF	TGTGCCAGTAGTATCTTCCTAGGAGAGACCCAGTACTTC
-	TRBV4-3	TRBD2	TRBJ2-7	CASSQARGSGTTHYEQYF	TGCGCCAGCAGCCAAGCGAGAGGTTCCGGGACTACCCACTACGAGCAGTACTTC
-	TRBV7-2	-	TRBJ1-5	CASSLVRGNQPQHF	TGTGCCAGCAGCTTAGTTCGGGGGAATCAGCCCCAGCATTTT
once	TRBV7-2	TRBD1	TRBJ2-7	CASSSGQGLVYEQYF	TGTGCCAGCAGCTCCGGACAGGGACTCGTGTACGAGCAGTACTTC
-	TRBV7-9	-	TRBJ1-2	CASSFTETGGYTF	TGTGCCAGCAGCTTTACAGAGACCGGTGGCTACACCTTC
few	TRBV6-6	-	TRBJ1-5	CASSSAVGQYYQPQHF	TGTGCCAGCAGTTCCGCGGTAGGACAGTACTATCAGCCCCAGCATTTT
-	TRBV7-2	-	TRBJ1-5	CASSLGSVVAGGTQHF	TGTGCCAGCAGCTTAGGATCTGTTGTCGCGGGGGGGACCCAGCATTTT
medium-sized	TRBV6-4	-	TRBJ2-1	CASSDGETEQFF	TGTGCCAGCAGTGACGGGGAGACTGAGCAGTTCTTC
few	TRBV10-3	-	TRBJ2-7	CAISEGSDRGHYEQYF	TGTGCCATCAGTGAAGGTTCGGACAGAGGACACTACGAGCAGTACTTC
-	TRBV4-2	-	TRBJ2-7	CASSQGSGAYEQYF	TGTGCCAGCAGCCAAGGGTCAGGGGCCTACGAGCAGTACTTC
-	TRBV5-6	TRBD1	TRBJ2-5	CASSENRGEETQYF	TGTGCCAGCAGCGAGAACAGGGGCGAGGAGACCCAGTACTTC
-	TRBV5-4	TRBD1	TRBJ2-7	CASSPGQGKAYEQYF	TGTGCCAGCAGCCCCGGACAGGGGAAGGCCTACGAGCAGTACTTC
-	TRBV6-5	TRBD1	TRBJ2-5	CASSYSTGASRTQYF	TGTGCCAGCAGTTACTCGACAGGGGCCTCCAGGACCCAGTACTTC